This T cell receptor beta chain stems from a study of post-analysis software for immune sequencing data. General study results and limits: Samples from a shared batch, those prepared together, strongly co-clustered by F measure. Patients with multiple sclerosis recorded significantly lower normalized Chao1 diversity than controls, the study found. Five TRBV segments, including TRBV5-6, TRBV5-1 and TRBV20-1, were more frequent in patients than controls.

A remark on this clonotype: Its antigen is currently unknown.

Unique molecular identifiers had been added to the TCR beta cDNA libraries. One entry per CDR3 protein, called by TCRdb with MiXCR from the PCR reads. The table has a few hundred thousand distinct CDR3 sequences, under 40% seen once. This CDR3 is 15 amino acids long. V was clipped by 3 bases and J by 4 bases, with 14 bases between them. The V gene is TRBV12-3 or TRBV12-4, the J gene TRBJ2-3; D perhaps matches TRBD2 (5 bases). This TCR came from a girl under 18 with multiple sclerosis. The material sequenced was blood. CDR3 nucleotide sequence: TGTGCCAGCAGTTTGTGGAGAGTGAGGGCAGATACGCAGTATTTT. Translating gives CASSLWRVRADTQYF.